This record concerns one T cell receptor (beta chain) sequence. This record comes from a study of blood T cell repertoires in COVID-19. Trimming removed 4 bases from V and 3 bases from J, with 14 bases in between. The CDR3 runs to 15 residues. Germline V lookup: CDR1 SGHRS, CDR2 YFSETQ. Some clones are missing from TCRdb's copy, which holds only in-frame ones; the method was immunoSEQ multiplex PCR. The sample consists of 100,000 to 150,000 clones, about 89% of them appearing once. The sequenced sample was peripheral blood. The clonotype was recovered from a man aged 55 to 70 with COVID-19, enrolled during active disease. The chain has TRBV5-1 and TRBJ2-1; D is possibly TRBD2 (6 bases). CDR3: CASSVGTGYYNEQFF. CDR3 DNA: TGCGCCAGCAGCGTCGGGACTGGCTACTACAATGAGCAGTTCTTC.